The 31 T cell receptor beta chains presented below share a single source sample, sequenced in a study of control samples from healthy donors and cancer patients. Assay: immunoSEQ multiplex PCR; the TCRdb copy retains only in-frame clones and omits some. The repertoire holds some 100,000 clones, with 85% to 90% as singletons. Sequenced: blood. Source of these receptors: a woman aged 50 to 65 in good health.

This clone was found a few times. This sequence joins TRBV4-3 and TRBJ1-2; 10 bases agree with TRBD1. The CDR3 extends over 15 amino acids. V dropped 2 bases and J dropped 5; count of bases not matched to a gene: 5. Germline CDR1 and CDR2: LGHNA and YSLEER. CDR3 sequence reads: CASSQRTGGGYGYTF. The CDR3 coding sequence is TGCGCCAGCAGCCAAAGGACAGGGGGAGGGTATGGCTACACCTTC.

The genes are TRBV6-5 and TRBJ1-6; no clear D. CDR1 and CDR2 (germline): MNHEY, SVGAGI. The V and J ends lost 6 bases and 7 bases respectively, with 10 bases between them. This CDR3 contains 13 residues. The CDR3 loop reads CASRGRSNSPLHF. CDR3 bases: TGTGCCAGCAGAGGACGGAGCAATTCACCCCTCCACTTT.

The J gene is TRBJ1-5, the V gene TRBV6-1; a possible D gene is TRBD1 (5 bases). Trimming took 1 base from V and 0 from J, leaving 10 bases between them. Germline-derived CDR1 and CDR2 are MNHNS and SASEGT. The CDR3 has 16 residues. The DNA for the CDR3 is TGTGCCAGCAGTGAAGGGGGCAGGTATAGCAATCAGCCCCAGCATTTT. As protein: CASSEGGRYSNQPQHF.

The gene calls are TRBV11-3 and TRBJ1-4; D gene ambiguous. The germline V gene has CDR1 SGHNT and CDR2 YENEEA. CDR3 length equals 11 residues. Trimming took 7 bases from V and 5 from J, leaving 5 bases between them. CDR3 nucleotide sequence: TGTGCCAGCACCCTAAATGAAAAACTGTTTTTT. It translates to CASTLNEKLFF.

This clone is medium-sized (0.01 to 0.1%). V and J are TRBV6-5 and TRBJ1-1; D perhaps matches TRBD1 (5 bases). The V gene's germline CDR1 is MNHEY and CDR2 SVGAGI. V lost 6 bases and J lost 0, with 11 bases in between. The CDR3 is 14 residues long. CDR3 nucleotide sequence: TGTGCCAGCAGGCAGGGACTATTGAACACTGAAGCTTTCTTT. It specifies CASRQGLLNTEAFF.

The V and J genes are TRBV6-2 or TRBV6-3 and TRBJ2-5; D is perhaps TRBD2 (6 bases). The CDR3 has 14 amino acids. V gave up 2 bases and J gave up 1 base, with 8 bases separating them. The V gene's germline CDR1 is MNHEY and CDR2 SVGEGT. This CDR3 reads CASSYGGPQETQYF. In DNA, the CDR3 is TGTGCCAGCAGTTACGGAGGGCCCCAAGAGACCCAGTACTTC.

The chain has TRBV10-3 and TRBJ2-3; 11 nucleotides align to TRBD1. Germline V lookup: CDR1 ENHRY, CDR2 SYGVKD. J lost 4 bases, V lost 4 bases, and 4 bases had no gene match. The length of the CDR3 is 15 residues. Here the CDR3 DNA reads TGTGCCATCAGTGGGGACAGGGGGATCGCAGATACGCAGTATTTT. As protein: CAISGDRGIADTQYF.

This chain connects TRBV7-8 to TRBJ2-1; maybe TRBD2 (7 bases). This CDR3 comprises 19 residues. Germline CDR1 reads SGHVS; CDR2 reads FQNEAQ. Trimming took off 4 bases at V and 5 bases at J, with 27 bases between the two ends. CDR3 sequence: CASSSPIFGRRGANNEQFF. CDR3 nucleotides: TGTGCCAGCAGCTCCCCTATTTTCGGGAGGAGGGGGGCGAACAATGAGCAGTTCTTC. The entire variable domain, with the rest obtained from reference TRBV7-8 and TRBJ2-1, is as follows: GAGVSQSPRYKVAKRGQDVALRCDPISGHVSLFWYQQALGQGPEFLTYFQNEAQLDKSGLPSDRFFAERPEGSVSTLKIQRTQQEDSAVYLCASSSPIFGRRGANNEQFFGPGTRLTVL.

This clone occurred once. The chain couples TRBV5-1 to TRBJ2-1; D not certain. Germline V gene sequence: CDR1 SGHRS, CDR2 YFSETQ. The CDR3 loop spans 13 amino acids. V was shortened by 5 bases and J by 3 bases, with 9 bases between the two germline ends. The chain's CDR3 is CASSTRFYNEQFF. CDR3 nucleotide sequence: TGCGCCAGCAGTACAAGATTCTACAATGAGCAGTTCTTC.

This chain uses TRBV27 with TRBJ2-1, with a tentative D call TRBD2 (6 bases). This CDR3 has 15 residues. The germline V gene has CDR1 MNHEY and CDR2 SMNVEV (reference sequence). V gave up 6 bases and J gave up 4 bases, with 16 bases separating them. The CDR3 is CASSLEVRGYNEQFF. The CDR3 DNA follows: TGTGCCAGCAGCTTAGAGGTTCGGGGGTACAATGAGCAGTTCTTC.

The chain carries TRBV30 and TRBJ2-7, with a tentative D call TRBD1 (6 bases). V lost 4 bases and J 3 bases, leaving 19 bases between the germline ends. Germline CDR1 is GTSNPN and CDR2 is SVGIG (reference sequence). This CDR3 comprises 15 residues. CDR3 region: CAWNQEGGPHYEQYF. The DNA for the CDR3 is TGTGCCTGGAATCAGGAAGGGGGTCCGCACTACGAGCAGTACTTC.

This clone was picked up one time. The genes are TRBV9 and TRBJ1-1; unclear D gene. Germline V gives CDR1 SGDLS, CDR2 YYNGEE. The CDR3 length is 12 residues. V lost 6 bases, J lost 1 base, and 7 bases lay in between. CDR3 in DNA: TGTGCCAGCAACACAGAGAACACTGAAGCTTTCTTT. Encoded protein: CASNTENTEAFF.

The CDR3 spells CASRQGLPSYEQYF. The CDR3, as DNA: TGCGCCAGCAGGCAGGGGTTGCCCTCCTACGAGCAGTACTTC. The chain couples TRBV5-1 to TRBJ2-7, with D maybe TRBD1 (6 bases). The germline V gene has CDR1 SGHRS and CDR2 YFSETQ. V lost 5 bases and J lost 0, with 12 bases in between. This CDR3 is 14 amino acids long.

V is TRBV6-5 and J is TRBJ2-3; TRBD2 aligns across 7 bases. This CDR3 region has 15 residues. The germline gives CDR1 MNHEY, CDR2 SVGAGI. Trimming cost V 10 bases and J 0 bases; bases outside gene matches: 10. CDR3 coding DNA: TGTGCCACCAAACTCGGGGGGACTAGCACAGATACGCAGTATTTT. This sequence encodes CATKLGGTSTDTQYF.

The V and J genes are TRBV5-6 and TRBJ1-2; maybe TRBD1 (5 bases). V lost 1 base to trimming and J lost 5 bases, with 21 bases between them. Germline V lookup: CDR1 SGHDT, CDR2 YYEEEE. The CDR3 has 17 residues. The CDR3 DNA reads TGTGCCAGCAGCTTGAGGGGCAAGGGTCTCCTTTCTTATGGCTACACCTTC. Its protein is CASSLRGKGLLSYGYTF.

DNA of the CDR3: TGTGCCAGCAGCCAGGCCACAGGGAGCGGAGAGACCCAGTACTTC. Protein sequence: CASSQATGSGETQYF. This chain links TRBV3-1 (or the pseudogene TRBV3-2) with TRBJ2-5, with a weak D call TRBD1 (6 bases). The CDR3 covers 15 residues. The germline V gene encodes CDR1 LGHDT and CDR2 YNNKEL (reference sequence). Trimming removed 3 bases from V and 4 bases from J, with 15 bases in between.

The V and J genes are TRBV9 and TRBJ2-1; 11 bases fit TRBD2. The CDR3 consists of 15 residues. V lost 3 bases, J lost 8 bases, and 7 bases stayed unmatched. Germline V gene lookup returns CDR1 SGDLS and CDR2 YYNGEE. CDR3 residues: CASSAGTSGPHEQFF. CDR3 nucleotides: TGTGCCAGCAGCGCCGGGACTAGCGGTCCCCATGAGCAGTTCTTC.

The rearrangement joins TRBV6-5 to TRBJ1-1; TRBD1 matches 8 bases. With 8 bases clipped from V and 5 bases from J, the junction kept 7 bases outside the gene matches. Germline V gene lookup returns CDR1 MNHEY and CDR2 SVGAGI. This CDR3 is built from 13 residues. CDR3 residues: CASWRQGATEAFF. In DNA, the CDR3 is TGTGCCAGCTGGAGGCAGGGGGCAACTGAAGCTTTCTTT.

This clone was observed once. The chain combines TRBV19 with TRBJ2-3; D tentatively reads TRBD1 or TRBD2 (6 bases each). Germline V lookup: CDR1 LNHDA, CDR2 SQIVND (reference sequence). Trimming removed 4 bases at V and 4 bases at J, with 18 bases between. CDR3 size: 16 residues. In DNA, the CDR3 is TGTGCCAGTAGTACCCTCTTCGGGGGCCTACCAGATACGCAGTATTTT. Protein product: CASSTLFGGLPDTQYF.

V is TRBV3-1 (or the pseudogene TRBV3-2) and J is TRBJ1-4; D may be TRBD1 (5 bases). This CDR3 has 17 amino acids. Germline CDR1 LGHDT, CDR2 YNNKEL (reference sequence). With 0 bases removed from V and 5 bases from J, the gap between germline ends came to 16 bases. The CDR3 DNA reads TGTGCCAGCAGCCAAGATATTCCAGGGACGATCAATGAAAAACTGTTTTTT. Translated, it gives CASSQDIPGTINEKLFF.

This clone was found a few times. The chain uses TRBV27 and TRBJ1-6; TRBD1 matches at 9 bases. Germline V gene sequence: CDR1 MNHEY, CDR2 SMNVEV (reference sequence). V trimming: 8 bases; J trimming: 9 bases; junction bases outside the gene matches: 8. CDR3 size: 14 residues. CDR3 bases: TGTGCCAGCCGCTCGGGACAGGGCTCTTCACCCCTCCACTTT. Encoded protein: CASRSGQGSSPLHF.

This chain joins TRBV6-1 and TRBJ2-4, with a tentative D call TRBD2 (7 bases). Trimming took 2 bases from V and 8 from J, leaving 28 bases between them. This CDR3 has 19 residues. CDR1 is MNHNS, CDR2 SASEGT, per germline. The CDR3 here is CASSEFHTPLGGLRDIQYF. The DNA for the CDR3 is TGTGCCAGCAGTGAATTCCACACACCCCTCGGGGGGCTCAGAGACATTCAGTACTTC.

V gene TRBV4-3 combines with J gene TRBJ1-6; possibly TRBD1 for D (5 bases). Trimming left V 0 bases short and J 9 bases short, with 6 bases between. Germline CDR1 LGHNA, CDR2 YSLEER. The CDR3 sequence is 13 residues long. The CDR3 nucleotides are TGCGCCAGCAGCCAAGATGGGGGTTCACCCCTCCACTTT. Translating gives CASSQDGGSPLHF.

The CDR3 protein is CASSLLNQAGGSYNEQFF. Here the CDR3 DNA reads TGCGCCAGCAGCTTGCTTAACCAAGCGGGAGGGAGTTACAATGAGCAGTTCTTC. The chain joins TRBV5-1 to TRBJ2-1, with 10 nucleotides matching TRBD2. CDR1 SGHRS and CDR2 YFSETQ come from the germline V gene. Trimming at V came to 1 base and at J to 4 bases, leaving 11 bases not matched to a gene. CDR3 length: 18 amino acids.

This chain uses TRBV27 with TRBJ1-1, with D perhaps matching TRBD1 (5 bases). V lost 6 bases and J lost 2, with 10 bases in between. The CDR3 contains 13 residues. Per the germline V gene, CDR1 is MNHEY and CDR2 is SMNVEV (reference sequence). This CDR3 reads CASSMTVNTEAFF. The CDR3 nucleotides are TGTGCCAGCAGCATGACAGTCAACACTGAAGCTTTCTTT.

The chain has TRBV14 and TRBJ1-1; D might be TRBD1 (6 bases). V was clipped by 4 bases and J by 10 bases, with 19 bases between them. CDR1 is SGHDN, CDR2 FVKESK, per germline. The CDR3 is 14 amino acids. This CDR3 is CASSPNLRGPRAFF. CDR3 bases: TGTGCCAGCAGCCCAAATTTACGGGGGCCCCGAGCTTTCTTT.

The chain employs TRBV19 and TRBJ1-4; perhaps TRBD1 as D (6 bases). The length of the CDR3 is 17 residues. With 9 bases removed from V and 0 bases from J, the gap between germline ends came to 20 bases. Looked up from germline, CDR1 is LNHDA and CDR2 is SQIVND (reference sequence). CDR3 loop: CASKNPTGVATNEKLFF. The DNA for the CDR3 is TGTGCCAGCAAAAACCCGACAGGTGTCGCAACTAATGAAAAACTGTTTTTT.

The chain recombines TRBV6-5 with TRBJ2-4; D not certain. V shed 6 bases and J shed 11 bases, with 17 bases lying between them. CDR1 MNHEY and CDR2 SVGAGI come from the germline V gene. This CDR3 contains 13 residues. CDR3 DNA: TGTGCCAGCAGCCTTTCCCCAAGCGTGTTTCAGTACTTC. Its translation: CASSLSPSVFQYF.

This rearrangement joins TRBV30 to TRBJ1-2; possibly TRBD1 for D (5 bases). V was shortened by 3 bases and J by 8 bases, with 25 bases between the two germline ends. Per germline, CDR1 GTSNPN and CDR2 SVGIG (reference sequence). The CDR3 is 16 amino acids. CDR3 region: CAWSSTFPWQGGGYTF. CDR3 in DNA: TGTGCCTGGAGCTCAACATTCCCCTGGCAGGGAGGGGGCTACACCTTC.

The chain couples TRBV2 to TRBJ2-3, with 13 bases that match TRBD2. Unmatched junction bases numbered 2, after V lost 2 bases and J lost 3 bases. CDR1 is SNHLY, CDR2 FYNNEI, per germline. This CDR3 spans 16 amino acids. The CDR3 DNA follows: TGTGCCAGCAGTGAACTGACTAGCGGGGGGACAGATACGCAGTATTTT. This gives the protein CASSELTSGGTDTQYF.

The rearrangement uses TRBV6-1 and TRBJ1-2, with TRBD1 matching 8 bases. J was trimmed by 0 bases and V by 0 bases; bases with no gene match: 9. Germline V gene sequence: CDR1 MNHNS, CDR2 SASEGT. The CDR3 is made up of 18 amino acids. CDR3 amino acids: CASSEASRGRLSNYGYTF. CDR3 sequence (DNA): TGTGCCAGCAGTGAAGCCAGCAGGGGGCGCCTTTCTAACTATGGCTACACCTTC.